One and the same sample provided the 6 T cell receptor beta chains below, sequenced in a study of T cell responses to AZD1222 COVID-19 vaccine. Profiled with immunoSEQ multiplex PCR; TCRdb holds only in-frame clones, not every one. Among about 140,000 clones listed, more than 85% were seen once. The sample in question was peripheral blood, obtained on day 0 of AZD1222 vaccination. These receptors were obtained from an adult in good health.

This chain's CDR3 is CASSSPTDTQYF. In DNA form, the CDR3 reads TGTGCCAGCAGCTCGCCCACAGATACGCAGTATTTT. J is TRBJ2-3 and V is TRBV13; D is undetermined. The CDR3 has 12 residues. Between the trimmed V and J ends, which lost 4 bases and 2 bases, there was a span of 4 bases. Germline assignment: CDR1 PRHDT and CDR2 FYEKMQ (reference sequence).

This chain connects TRBV29-1 to TRBJ1-2; D gene unclear. The germline CDR1 and CDR2 sequences are SQVTM and ANQGSEA. The CDR3 is made up of 12 amino acids. V dropped 3 bases and J dropped 0 bases, with 5 bases sitting between them. The DNA of the CDR3 is TGCAGCGTTGACGATCCTAACTATGGCTACACCTTC. As protein: CSVDDPNYGYTF.

Written as DNA, the CDR3 is TGTGCCAGCAGCATTTGGACAGGGGATAAGTTCTTC. It yields the protein CASSIWTGDKFF. This chain joins TRBV11-3 and TRBJ2-1; 9 nucleotides match TRBD1. CDR3 size: 12 residues. Germline CDR1 and CDR2: SGHNT and YENEEA. J gave up 14 bases and V 5 bases, and 7 bases lay outside the gene matches.

The V gene is TRBV28, the J gene TRBJ2-1, with TRBD1 identical over 7 bases. Germline loops: CDR1 MDHEN, CDR2 SYDVKM. The CDR3 extends over 15 amino acids. The V and J ends lost 5 bases and 4 bases, in that order; junction bases with no gene match: 8. CDR3 nucleotides: TGTGCCAGCAGTCCTACAGGGGCGCCATACAATGAGCAGTTCTTC. Its translation: CASSPTGAPYNEQFF. The full variable domain, completed using reference TRBV28 and TRBJ2-1, is DVKVTQSSRYLVKRTGEKVFLECVQDMDHENMFWYRQDPGLGLRLIYFSYDVKMKEKGDIPEGYSVSREKKERFSLILESASTNQTSMYLCASSPTGAPYNEQFFGPGTRLTVL.

This chain uses TRBV4-1 with TRBJ2-5, with 7 bases identical to TRBD1. The V gene end was trimmed by 4 bases and the J gene end by 4 bases; junction bases not matched to a gene: 3. The CDR3 is 13 residues long. From germline, CDR1 is MGHRA and CDR2 YSYEKL. CDR3 protein: CASSPRQGETQYF. The DNA of the CDR3 is TGCGCCAGCAGCCCCCGACAGGGAGAGACCCAGTACTTC.

The V gene is TRBV9, the J gene TRBJ2-3; D is perhaps TRBD2 (6 bases). The V and J ends lost 4 bases and 2 bases respectively, with 17 bases between them. The CDR3 sequence is 16 residues long. Germline V gives CDR1 SGDLS, CDR2 YYNGEE. In DNA form, the CDR3 reads TGTGCCAGCAGCTGGGGGACTGGTGGCCTCACAGATACGCAGTATTTT. Encoded protein: CASSWGTGGLTDTQYF.